This T cell receptor beta chain is from a study of T-cell reconstitution after alpha-beta-depleted transplantation in children. General study findings and limits: One year post-transplant, T-cell counts and diversity were largely derived from T cells produced anew. Reported findings indicate that, about two months after transplant, alpha-beta T cells came from several hundred expanded clones, which were derived from non-depleted graft cells. The origin of high day-60 TCRbeta diversity in some patients lay in surviving recipient T cells and thymic progenitors.

Worth noting for this clonotype: No antigen is known for it.

During its preparation, the TCRbeta library received unique molecular identifiers. TCRdb independently ran MiXCR on the PCR reads; one entry per CDR3 protein. The sample contains hundreds of thousands of distinct CDR3 sequences, 10% to 15% of which appear only once. The CDR3 runs to 15 residues. Germline CDR1 reads SGHDN; CDR2 reads FVKESK. V lost 2 bases, J lost 4 bases, and 9 bases lay in between. This clonotype was sampled from a male patient aged 10 to 17 who had a stem cell transplant for acute myeloid leukemia, so the T cells may come from the graft donor. This material consisted of PBMCs, mostly from graft donor cells, taken 360 days after TCRalphabeta/CD19-depleted stem cell transplant. The chain uses TRBV14 and TRBJ1-6; TRBD1 might be the D (6 bases). The CDR3 loop reads CASSQTGRYNSPLHF. For the CDR3, the DNA is TGTGCCAGCAGCCAAACAGGGCGATATAATTCACCCCTCCACTTT.